The source of this TCR beta chain is a study of T cell repertoires in cytomegalovirus infection. From the reads, TCRdb called clonotypes with MiXCR, one entry per CDR3 protein. The sample has around 70,000 distinct CDR3 sequences, about 27% seen once. V was clipped by 4 bases and J by 5 bases; unmatched bases: 8. Germline loops: CDR1 SEHNR, CDR2 FQNEAQ (reference sequence). The CDR3 contains 15 residues. With regard to this clonotype: The antigen is not known.

The TCR sequence derives from a human donor in good health (CMV status not recorded). Some clones in this sample may be carry-over from other donors' samples. The J gene is TRBJ1-1, the V gene TRBV7-9; 9 bases are shared with TRBD1. Sequenced material: CD8+ T cells from cultured PBMCs, taken from culture after CMV antigen stimulation. This CDR3 reads CASSSTGGVGTEAFF. The CDR3, as DNA: TGTGCCAGCAGCTCAACAGGGGGCGTTGGAACTGAAGCTTTCTTT.